One sample yielded the 17 T cell receptor beta chains listed below, sequenced in a study of blood T cell repertoires in COVID-19. Produced via immunoSEQ multiplex PCR; TCRdb's table is partial and in-frame only. This sample has about 92,000 clones, with around three quarters found just once. The sample taken for sequencing was peripheral blood. These receptor sequences come from a man aged 50-59 years who had recovered from COVID-19.

The chain couples TRBV6-2 or TRBV6-3 to TRBJ2-7; TRBD2 matches 14 bases. Germline trimming cut 2 bases from V and 5 bases from J; bases unmatched to any gene: 2. CDR1 and CDR2 (germline): MNHEY, SVGEGT. This CDR3 is 15 amino acids long. CDR3 nucleotides: TGTGCCAGCAGTTACCGGGGACTAGCGGGAGACGAGCAGTACTTC. Translation: CASSYRGLAGDEQYF.

This clone was counted a few times. DNA for the CDR3: TGTGCCAGCAGAGAGGGACAGAGCTCCTACAATGAGCAGTTCTTC. It translates to CASREGQSSYNEQFF. This chain links TRBV6-5 with TRBJ2-1; 7 bases align to TRBD1. This CDR3 comprises 15 residues. CDR1 and CDR2 from the germline V gene are MNHEY and SVGAGI. The V gene end was trimmed by 6 bases and the J gene end by 0 bases; junction bases not matched to a gene: 5.

The CDR3 loop is CSASYAAVGLHPSNEQFF. CDR3 sequence (DNA): TGCAGTGCTAGTTATGCTGCAGTGGGGCTACACCCCAGCAATGAGCAGTTCTTC. The V gene is TRBV20-1, the J gene TRBJ2-1; D possibly corresponds to TRBD1 (5 bases). Germline loops: CDR1 DFQATT, CDR2 SNEGSKA (reference sequence). The V gene lost 3 bases and the J gene lost 6 bases, with 27 bases spanning the gap. CDR3 length equals 18 residues.

The chain combines TRBV5-1 with TRBJ1-2; the D gene is possibly TRBD1 (5 bases). Germline loops: CDR1 SGHRS, CDR2 YFSETQ. The V end lost 4 bases, the J end lost 4 bases, and 14 bases lay between the germline ends. The CDR3 covers 14 residues. CDR3 sequence reads: CASSPGHVGYGYTF. The CDR3 coding sequence is TGCGCCAGCAGCCCAGGGCACGTAGGCTATGGCTACACCTTC.

V and J are TRBV19 and TRBJ1-3; D is possibly TRBD1 (6 bases). CDR1 LNHDA and CDR2 SQIVND come from the germline V gene (reference sequence). This CDR3 region has 18 residues. Trimming removed 2 bases from V and 0 bases from J, with 17 bases in between. The chain's CDR3 is CASSIFTRTVRSGNTIYF. The CDR3 nucleotides are TGTGCCAGTAGTATATTTACTCGGACAGTTCGCTCTGGAAACACCATATATTTT.

This chain links TRBV5-6 with TRBJ2-2; D is perhaps TRBD1 (6 bases). The CDR3 contains 11 residues. Germline V gives CDR1 SGHDT, CDR2 YYEEEE. The CDR3 protein is CATRGTGELFF. CDR3 in DNA: TGTGCGACCAGGGGCACCGGGGAGCTGTTTTTT.

CDR3: CASSLVQGPGTEAFF. CDR3 DNA sequence: TGTGCCAGCAGCTTAGTGCAGGGGCCAGGGACTGAAGCTTTCTTT. The chain employs TRBV7-9 and TRBJ1-1, with D perhaps matching TRBD1 (6 bases). CDR1 is SEHNR, CDR2 FQNEAQ, per germline (reference sequence). The CDR3 totals 15 residues. Trimming cost V 1 base and J 5 bases, with 14 bases left between them.

The chain couples TRBV28 to TRBJ2-7, with TRBD2 matching over 7 bases. V was pared by 3 bases and J by 9 bases, with 11 bases of the junction left unmatched. This CDR3 contains 14 residues. Germline V gene sequence: CDR1 MDHEN, CDR2 SYDVKM. The CDR3 region has the DNA TGTGCCAGCAGTTTGACTGGGACTAAGCATTTGCAGTACTTC. This codes for CASSLTGTKHLQYF.

V is TRBV5-1 and J is TRBJ1-1, with D unclear. CDR1 is SGHRS, CDR2 YFSETQ, per germline. Between the trimmed V and J ends, which lost 2 bases and 4 bases, there was a span of 12 bases. This CDR3 is 14 amino acids long. The CDR3 DNA reads TGCGCCAGCAGCTTAGACGGAGGTAGCACTGAAGCTTTCTTT. As protein: CASSLDGGSTEAFF.

The chain has TRBV6-5 and TRBJ1-6; 8 nucleotides agree with TRBD1. Germline loops: CDR1 MNHEY, CDR2 SVGAGI. The J segment lost 10 bases and the V segment lost 4 bases, leaving 3 bases of the junction unmatched. The CDR3 is 13 amino acids. CDR3 coding DNA: TGTGCCAGCAGTTCCAGGGGGCGATCACCCCTCCACTTT. Amino acid sequence: CASSSRGRSPLHF.

V gene TRBV25-1 combines with J gene TRBJ1-4; D remains unclear. The CDR3 sequence is 15 residues long. Germline V gene data show CDR1 as MGHDK and CDR2 as SYGVNS. V lost 3 bases and J 3 bases, leaving 11 bases between the germline ends. CDR3 coding DNA: TGTGCCAGCAGTGATGTACAGCTTTCTAATGAAAAACTGTTTTTT. Amino acid sequence: CASSDVQLSNEKLFF.

This clone was observed a few times. The chain recombines TRBV5-5 with TRBJ2-7; D might be TRBD1 (5 bases). Deletions cut 1 base from V and 6 bases from J, with 11 bases between. Germline values: CDR1 SGHKS, CDR2 YYEKEE (reference sequence). The CDR3 spans 13 residues. CDR3 region: CASSLPGRFEQYF. CDR3 sequence (DNA): TGTGCCAGCAGCTTGCCAGGGCGTTTCGAGCAGTACTTC.

This chain joins TRBV28 and TRBJ2-7; D is unresolved. With 5 bases removed from V and 3 bases from J, the gap between germline ends came to 11 bases. This CDR3 spans 13 amino acids. From germline, CDR1 is MDHEN and CDR2 SYDVKM. In nucleotides, the CDR3 is TGTGCCAGCAGTGGTTCTATTAACTACGAGCAGTACTTC. It is translated as CASSGSINYEQYF.

The chain has TRBV5-1 and TRBJ1-2, with 7 bases matching TRBD1. V lost 2 bases, J lost 2 bases, and 6 bases stayed unmatched. CDR1 SGHRS and CDR2 YFSETQ come from the germline V gene. The CDR3 is 15 amino acids. As DNA, the CDR3 is TGCGCCAGCAGCTTAATTACAGGGGAGAACTATGGCTACACCTTC. This gives the protein CASSLITGENYGYTF.

Only a few counts were recorded for this clone. The CDR3 is CASNRDNSRTTGELFF. CDR3 DNA sequence: TGCGCCAGTAACCGGGACAACTCCCGCACGACCGGGGAGCTGTTTTTT. This chain uses TRBV5-1 with TRBJ2-2, with D perhaps TRBD1 (6 bases). CDR3 length equals 16 residues. Trimming stripped 8 bases from V and 5 bases from J, with 22 bases between. Germline CDR1 SGHRS, CDR2 YFSETQ.

V usage is TRBV7-8 and J usage is TRBJ2-4; D uncertain. Trimming pared 2 bases from V and 1 base from J, leaving 12 bases between. This CDR3 comprises 16 residues. The germline V gene has CDR1 SGHVS and CDR2 FQNEAQ. The chain's CDR3 is CASSLRLDAAKNIQYF. Here the CDR3 DNA reads TGTGCCAGCAGCTTACGACTCGATGCTGCCAAAAACATTCAGTACTTC.

This clone showed up just once. This chain links TRBV4-2 with TRBJ2-2, with a possible D match to TRBD2 (6 bases). Trimming removed 4 bases at V and 1 base at J, with 19 bases between. The germline V gene encodes CDR1 LGHNA and CDR2 YNFKEQ. This CDR3 contains 18 residues. The CDR3 nucleotides read TGTGCCAGCAGCCCCGACGGGACTGCAAAACGGAACACCGGGGAGCTGTTTTTT. Its translation is CASSPDGTAKRNTGELFF.